A selection of T cell receptor beta chains follows, all from one sample in a study of blood T cell repertoires in COVID-19. The method was immunoSEQ multiplex PCR; TCRdb's version includes in-frame clones alone and lacks a portion of them. The sample shows around 89,000 clones, about 78% of them seen only once. Sequencing was done on a sample of peripheral blood. These receptors came from a woman aged 80 or older with acute or convalescent COVID-19. CDR3s leave out the opening cysteine and the closing phenylalanine or tryptophan. The order of the fields is V gene, D gene, J gene, CDR3 protein. The D gene is left open where the match is weak.

v_gene: TRBV4-2
d_gene: NA
j_gene: TRBJ1-2
CDR3aa: ASSPWDTTEINYGYT

v_gene: TRBV9
d_gene: NA
j_gene: TRBJ2-3
CDR3aa: ASSVGVGGGSDTQY

v_gene: TRBV28
d_gene: NA
j_gene: TRBJ1-4
CDR3aa: ASSPQGSEKKKLF

v_gene: TRBV5-4
d_gene: TRBD1
j_gene: TRBJ1-2
CDR3aa: ASSLNRGQGRSYT

v_gene: TRBV11-3
d_gene: NA
j_gene: TRBJ2-2
CDR3aa: ASSPPRGWFRTGELF

v_gene: TRBV30
d_gene: NA
j_gene: TRBJ1-1
CDR3aa: AWSVFGSTGSEAF

v_gene: TRBV29-1
d_gene: NA
j_gene: TRBJ2-5
CDR3aa: SVEGGARAIQETQY

v_gene: TRBV5-5
d_gene: TRBD1
j_gene: TRBJ1-1
CDR3aa: ASSLDRTGPGNTEAF

v_gene: TRBV11-2
d_gene: NA
j_gene: TRBJ1-2
CDR3aa: ASSLGRATGGYT

v_gene: TRBV7-6
d_gene: NA
j_gene: TRBJ2-3
CDR3aa: ASSLDWRPDTQY

v_gene: TRBV23-1
d_gene: NA
j_gene: TRBJ1-2
CDR3aa: ASSLSGRLYGYT

v_gene: TRBV7-9
d_gene: TRBD1
j_gene: TRBJ1-4
CDR3aa: ASSLAGTGDEKLF

v_gene: TRBV19
d_gene: TRBD2
j_gene: TRBJ2-3
CDR3aa: ASTPGLAGGRTDTQY

v_gene: TRBV28
d_gene: NA
j_gene: TRBJ2-2
CDR3aa: ASRLEQVGTGELF